This T cell receptor beta chain is drawn from a study of shared clonotypes between healthy human individuals. An approximately 200 ng quantity of DNA, 32,000 or so T cell genomes, went into the sorted-subset replicate PCRs. Clones were read by immunoSEQ multiplex PCR, and TCRdb kept only the in-frame ones, dropping some. Seen here are about 360,000 clones, about 73% observed once, and the top ten hold around 9.3%. The CDR3 has 13 amino acids. Germline V gene lookup returns CDR1 SGHDT and CDR2 YYEEEE. Trimming stripped 5 bases from V and 6 bases from J, with 13 bases between. The sample taken for sequencing was memory CD4+ T cells sorted from blood. Subset noted: CD45RA-negative fraction. The rearrangement joins TRBV5-6 to TRBJ2-3, with a possible D match to TRBD1 (6 bases). The sequence was obtained from a man under 40 in good health. CDR3 in DNA: TGTGCCAGCAGTGTCTCAGGGGCGGATACGCAGTATTTT. Its translation: CASSVSGADTQYF.